This T cell receptor beta chain was sequenced for a study of cytomegalovirus exposure and HLA in healthy donors. Overall study context: HLA-typed donors contributed 65 million to 85 million unique TCRs, which were held in an early data release.

V gave up 5 bases and J gave up 0 bases, with 14 bases separating them. The germline V gene encodes CDR1 LNHDA and CDR2 SQIVND (reference sequence). CDR3 length: 16 residues. Study results and limitations: When the data were analyzed later, several of the most significant clusters appeared to be linked to common viral pathogens. Trimming of TCR beta V- and J-genes showed a link, identified in a later analysis, to a missense DCLRE1C variant.

This clone turned up a few times. Its antigen is not identified. PCR primers comprised 60 Vbeta and 13 Jbeta primers. Clones were sequenced by immunoSEQ multiplex PCR, and TCRdb holds only the in-frame ones, with some missing. The data hold more than 95,000 clones, with 60% to 85% observed a single time. Material: PBMCs. The chain is built from TRBV19 and TRBJ1-3; D is uncertain. The sequence was collected from a middle-aged woman in good health and CMV-seronegative. The chain's CDR3 is CASSGRGQGSGNTIYF. The CDR3 DNA reads TGTGCCAGTAGTGGCCGAGGTCAAGGCTCTGGAAACACCATATATTTT. Combining the CDR3 with reference TRBV19 and TRBJ1-3 gives the whole variable domain DGGITQSPKYLFRKEGQNVTLSCEQNLNHDAMYWYRQDPGQGLRLIYYSQIVNDFQKGDIAEGYSVSREKKESFPLTVTSAQKNPTAFYLCASSGRGQGSGNTIYFGEGSWLTVV.